Each of the 23 T cell receptor beta chains below was sequenced from the same sample in a study of T cell repertoires in cytomegalovirus infection. TCRdb redid the calling of the reads with MiXCR, one entry per CDR3 protein. The table includes a few hundred thousand distinct CDR3 sequences, around 18% detected once. The material sequenced was PBMCs. The receptor source for this set is a human donor in good health (CMV status not recorded). Some clones in this sample may be carry-over from other donors' samples.

This clonotype was detected only a few times. The chain couples TRBV6-6 to TRBJ1-1; 7 bases align to TRBD1. CDR1 is MNHNY and CDR2 is SVGAGI in the germline V gene (reference sequence). The CDR3 loop spans 14 amino acids. V was pared by 4 bases and J by 8 bases, with 10 bases of the junction left unmatched. CDR3 residues: CASSLPPGTVEAFF. The CDR3 DNA follows: TGTGCCAGCAGTTTACCCCCCGGGACAGTCGAAGCTTTCTTT.

This clonotype was seen once. This could be a read error, since a much larger clone is one nucleotide away. The V gene is TRBV28, the J gene TRBJ1-1, with unresolved D. The CDR3 spans 11 residues. Germline assignment: CDR1 MDHEN and CDR2 SYDVKM. The CDR3 loop is CTSSGDTEAFF. In DNA form, the CDR3 reads TGTACCAGCTCCGGGGACACTGAAGCTTTCTTT.

This clonotype was detected ten times or more. The chain recombines TRBV7-2 with TRBJ1-5; D call uncertain. Per the germline V gene, CDR1 is SGHTA and CDR2 is FQGNSA. The CDR3 runs to 14 residues. V lost 1 base to trimming and J lost 4 bases, with 8 bases between them. The CDR3 DNA reads as TGTGCCAGCAGCTTAGAAGCCGGGAATCAGCCCCAGCATTTT. Its translation: CASSLEAGNQPQHF.

The CDR3 bases are TGTGCCAGCAGCGGTGGGGGTTCAGATACGCAGTATTTT. Translated, it gives CASSGGGSDTQYF. The chain links TRBV7-9 to TRBJ2-3, with D possibly being TRBD1 or TRBD2 (5 bases each). CDR1 is SEHNR and CDR2 is FQNEAQ in the germline V gene (reference sequence). There are 13 residues in the CDR3. V was pared by 5 bases and J by 4 bases, with 10 bases between.

This clonotype was counted many times. V gene TRBV7-2 combines with J gene TRBJ2-7; D may be TRBD2 (5 bases). Per the germline V gene, CDR1 is SGHTA and CDR2 is FQGNSA. V lost 6 bases, J lost 4 bases, and 16 bases lay in between. There are 14 residues in the CDR3. CDR3 residues: CASRLDPFGYEQYF. CDR3 in DNA: TGTGCCAGCAGACTAGACCCCTTCGGGTACGAGCAGTACTTC. Looking up the rest from reference TRBV7-2 and TRBJ2-7 gives the full variable domain: GAGVSQSPSNKVTEKGKDVELRCDPISGHTALYWYRQSLGQGLEFLIYFQGNSAPDKSGLPSDRFSAERTGGSVSTLTIQRTQQEDSAVYLCASRLDPFGYEQYFGPGTRLTVT.

The V and J genes are TRBV12-3 or TRBV12-4 and TRBJ1-5; no clear D gene. V was clipped by 6 bases and J by 4 bases, with 10 bases between them. CDR3 size: 13 residues. The CDR3 DNA reads as TGTGCCAGCAGCTATACCAGGAATCAGCCCCAGCATTTT. Translation gives CASSYTRNQPQHF.

The chain joins TRBV6-2 or TRBV6-3 to TRBJ1-1, with 7 positions matching TRBD1. The V and J ends lost 5 bases and 1 base, in that order; junction bases with no gene match: 4. CDR3 size: 14 residues. CDR1 is MNHEY and CDR2 is SVGEGT in the germline V gene. CDR3 nucleotide sequence: TGTGCCAGCAGTGCCAGGGGGACGAACACTGAAGCTTTCTTT. Translating it yields CASSARGTNTEAFF.

J is TRBJ2-7 and V is TRBV4-1, with TRBD1 identical over 9 bases. Germline V lookup: CDR1 MGHRA, CDR2 YSYEKL. The CDR3 has 15 residues. V dropped 4 bases and J dropped 2; count of bases not matched to a gene: 6. CDR3 sequence reads: CASSLGTGTTYEQYF. As DNA, the CDR3 is TGCGCCAGCAGCCTGGGGACAGGGACTACCTACGAGCAGTACTTC.

This chain joins TRBV20-1 and TRBJ1-1; D is unresolved. The CDR3 sequence is 13 residues long. V shed 6 bases and J shed 1 base, with 12 bases lying between them. The germline V gene encodes CDR1 DFQATT and CDR2 SNEGSKA (reference sequence). The CDR3 is CSALSEANTEAFF. The CDR3 coding sequence is TGCAGTGCACTAAGCGAGGCGAACACTGAAGCTTTCTTT.

The genes are TRBV5-1 and TRBJ2-3; 7 nucleotides match TRBD1. The germline V gene encodes CDR1 SGHRS and CDR2 YFSETQ. Germline trimming cut 2 bases from V and 3 bases from J; bases unmatched to any gene: 9. The CDR3 length is 16 residues. The CDR3: CASSLWTGLGTDTQYF. The CDR3 DNA sequence: TGCGCCAGCAGCTTATGGACAGGCCTGGGGACAGATACGCAGTATTTT.

The CDR3, as DNA: TGTGCCAGCAGCCAAGGTGATGGGGGGTACTACGAGCAGTACTTC. It codes for CASSQGDGGYYEQYF. This sequence joins TRBV14 and TRBJ2-7, with D possibly being TRBD2 (6 bases). The germline V gene has CDR1 SGHDN and CDR2 FVKESK. V was cut by 1 base and J by 3 bases, with 13 bases left in between. This CDR3 has 15 residues.

This clonotype has just a few counts. The chain has TRBV6-2 or TRBV6-3 and TRBJ2-7; the match to TRBD1 covers 7 bases. There are 14 residues in the CDR3. V trimming: 0 bases; J trimming: 2 bases; junction bases outside the gene matches: 1. The V gene's germline CDR1 is MNHEY and CDR2 SVGEGT. The DNA of the CDR3 is TGTGCCAGCAGTTACTCGGGACAGACCTACGAGCAGTACTTC. Amino acids: CASSYSGQTYEQYF.

With regard to this clonotype: A much larger clone sits a single nucleotide away, making a read error possible. The gene calls are TRBV7-2 and TRBJ2-3, with TRBD1 matching over 7 bases. Germline V lookup: CDR1 SGHTA, CDR2 FQGNSA. The CDR3 length is 14 residues. CDR3 in amino acids: CASSSQTGPDTKYF. Here the CDR3 DNA reads TGTGCCAGCAGCTCCCAGACAGGGCCAGATACGAAGTATTTT.

This clonotype has a count of ten or more. The genes are TRBV7-8 and TRBJ2-3; 9 positions agree with TRBD1. After removal of 0 bases from V and 4 bases from J, the junction contained 8 bases not matched to a gene. The germline gives CDR1 SGHVS, CDR2 FQNEAQ. The CDR3 contains 17 residues. CDR3 coding DNA: TGTGCCAGCAGCTTAGCGGGCGGGACAGGGTCTGCAGATACGCAGTATTTT. Translation: CASSLAGGTGSADTQYF.

This clonotype has a handful of counts. The genes are TRBV5-6 and TRBJ1-5, with D hard to call. The CDR3 has 10 residues. V was pared by 5 bases and J by 4 bases, with 1 base between. From germline, CDR1 is SGHDT and CDR2 YYEEEE. CDR3 region: CASRNQPQHF. The CDR3 nucleotides are TGTGCCAGCAGAAATCAGCCCCAGCATTTT.

This clonotype was observed many times. The chain recombines TRBV20-1 with TRBJ2-5, with no clear D. V was cut by 6 bases and J by 2 bases, with 10 bases left in between. From germline, CDR1 is DFQATT and CDR2 SNEGSKA (reference sequence). This CDR3 spans 12 amino acids. CDR3 sequence: CSAKGMQETQYF. In nucleotides, the CDR3 is TGCAGTGCGAAGGGAATGCAAGAGACCCAGTACTTC.

The J gene is TRBJ2-1, the V gene TRBV29-1; D is unresolved. The ends were cut back, 4 bases at V and 0 bases at J, with 4 bases in the middle. The CDR3 has 12 residues. Germline V CDR1 and CDR2: SQVTM, ANQGSEA. The CDR3 reads CSVASSYNEQFF. The CDR3 nucleotides are TGCAGCGTTGCCAGCTCCTACAATGAGCAGTTCTTC.

This clonotype was seen many times. The chain links TRBV7-2 to TRBJ2-4; D might be TRBD1 (5 bases). The CDR3 runs 15 residues. From germline, CDR1 is SGHTA and CDR2 FQGNSA. V was shortened by 0 bases and J by 0 bases, with 6 bases between the two germline ends. The CDR3 sequence is CASSLAGVAKNIQYF. CDR3 nucleotide sequence: TGTGCCAGCAGCTTAGCAGGGGTAGCCAAAAACATTCAGTACTTC.

This clonotype was counted a few times. The V call is TRBV19, the J call TRBJ1-5; 10 nucleotides line up with TRBD1. V shed 9 bases, J shed 2 bases, and the junction held 10 bases outside the gene matches. This CDR3 is built from 16 residues. Germline CDR1 reads LNHDA; CDR2 reads SQIVND (reference sequence). The CDR3, as DNA: TGTGCCAGCTGGGCGGCTGGACAGGGGGGCAATCAGCCCCAGCATTTT. Translation: CASWAAGQGGNQPQHF.

The chain couples TRBV15 to TRBJ2-2, with 10 bases matching TRBD1. Germline assignment: CDR1 LNHNV and CDR2 YYDKDF (reference sequence). V shed 5 bases, J shed 7 bases, and the junction held 7 bases outside the gene matches. This CDR3 is 15 amino acids long. The CDR3 spells CATSPGTGVGGELFF. The DNA of the CDR3 is TGTGCCACCAGCCCCGGGACAGGGGTAGGCGGGGAGCTGTTTTTT.

In this sample, this clonotype turned up a few times. The chain combines TRBV11-2 with TRBJ2-1; 7 bases align to TRBD2. Germline CDR1 is SGHAT and CDR2 is FQNNGV. V gave up 6 bases and J gave up 9 bases; unmatched junction bases: 8. This CDR3 has 13 amino acids. The chain's CDR3 is CASRMGGLREQFF. CDR3 sequence (DNA): TGTGCCAGCAGAATGGGAGGGTTGCGTGAGCAGTTCTTC.

This clonotype was observed at least ten times. The V call is TRBV7-2, the J call TRBJ2-2, with TRBD1 matching over 10 bases. The trim removed 5 bases at V and 5 bases at J, leaving 5 bases unmatched. CDR3 length: 15 residues. Germline values: CDR1 SGHTA, CDR2 FQGNSA. The CDR3 nucleotides read TGTGCCAGCAGCCCGCCGGGACAGGGGACCGGGGAGCTGTTTTTT. Its translation is CASSPPGQGTGELFF.

The chain employs TRBV18 and TRBJ2-1; TRBD1 matches at 7 bases. The CDR3 has 15 amino acids. Germline V gene data show CDR1 as KGHSH and CDR2 as LQKENI. Trimming removed 4 bases from V and 1 base from J; junction bases left unmatched: 4. The CDR3 sequence: CASSQDRWSYNEQFF. The CDR3 DNA reads as TGTGCCAGCTCACAGGACAGGTGGTCCTACAATGAGCAGTTCTTC.